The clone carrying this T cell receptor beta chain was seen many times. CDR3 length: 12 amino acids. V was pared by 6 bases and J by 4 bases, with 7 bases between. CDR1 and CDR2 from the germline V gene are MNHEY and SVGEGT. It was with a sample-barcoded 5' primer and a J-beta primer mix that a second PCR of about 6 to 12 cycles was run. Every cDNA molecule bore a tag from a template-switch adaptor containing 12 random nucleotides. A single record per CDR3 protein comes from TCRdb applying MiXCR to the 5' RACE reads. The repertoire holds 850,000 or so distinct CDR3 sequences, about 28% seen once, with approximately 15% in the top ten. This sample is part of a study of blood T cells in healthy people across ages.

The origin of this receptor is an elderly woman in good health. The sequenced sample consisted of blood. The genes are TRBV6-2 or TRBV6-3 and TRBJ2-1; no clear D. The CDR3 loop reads CASSGVYNEQFF. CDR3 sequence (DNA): TGTGCCAGCAGCGGTGTTTACAATGAGCAGTTCTTC.